A single sample gave rise to the 27 T cell receptor beta chains below, sequenced in a study of shared clonotypes between healthy human individuals. Sequenced by immunoSEQ multiplex PCR; TCRdb stores in-frame clones only, minus some. The sample shows over a million clones, roughly 96% of them seen only once. The sequenced sample was naive CD4+ T cells sorted from blood. Described subset: CD45RA+ positively selected. These receptors all come from a young man in good health.

The gene calls are TRBV28 and TRBJ1-3, with no clear D. Germline assignment: CDR1 MDHEN and CDR2 SYDVKM. V gave up 5 bases and J gave up 0 bases, with 20 bases separating them. The CDR3 consists of 18 residues. As DNA, the CDR3 is TGTGCCAGCAGTGAGGCCAAGGGAGGCGCCCACTCTGGAAACACCATATATTTT. It codes for CASSEAKGGAHSGNTIYF.

The V gene is TRBV5-1, the J gene TRBJ1-4, with TRBD1 as a possible D gene (5 bases). Germline CDR1 is SGHRS and CDR2 is YFSETQ. V lost 0 bases and J lost 5, with 23 bases in between. The CDR3 extends over 19 amino acids. CDR3 bases: TGCGCCAGCAGCTTGGGAGTATCCGGGGCACAATCCGGGAATGAAAAACTGTTTTTT. It is translated as CASSLGVSGAQSGNEKLFF.

The chain uses TRBV7-9 and TRBJ2-2; no clear D. Trimming pared 1 base from V and 3 bases from J, leaving 6 bases between. The CDR3 consists of 14 residues. Germline values: CDR1 SEHNR, CDR2 FQNEAQ (reference sequence). CDR3 sequence reads: CASSLGAYTGELFF. CDR3 bases: TGTGCCAGCAGCTTAGGGGCGTACACCGGGGAGCTGTTTTTT.

The genes are TRBV7-9 and TRBJ2-7; 7 bases map to TRBD2. Trimming took 4 bases from V and 3 from J; bases not matched to a gene: 6. The CDR3 runs 14 residues. From germline, CDR1 is SEHNR and CDR2 FQNEAQ (reference sequence). The CDR3 reads CASSSLASGYEQYF. DNA for the CDR3: TGTGCCAGCAGCTCCCTCGCTAGCGGCTACGAGCAGTACTTC.

The chain couples TRBV7-6 to TRBJ2-1, with 12 nucleotides matching TRBD2. J was trimmed by 4 bases and V by 4 bases; bases with no gene match: 5. Germline CDR1 reads SGHVS; CDR2 reads FNYEAQ. The CDR3 extends over 16 amino acids. Here the CDR3 reads CASSSGLAGWYNEQFF. The CDR3 DNA reads as TGTGCCAGCAGCTCCGGACTAGCGGGATGGTACAATGAGCAGTTCTTC.

The CDR3 DNA is TGTGCCAGCAGCTTAATTAGCGGGACAAACAATGAGCAGTTCTTC. Translating gives CASSLISGTNNEQFF. The J gene is TRBJ2-1, the V gene TRBV7-3, with 8 nucleotides matching TRBD2. Germline loops: CDR1 SGHTA, CDR2 FQGTGA. This CDR3 spans 15 amino acids. V shed 1 base and J 5 bases; nucleotides not matched to a gene: 4.

This rearrangement joins TRBV11-3 to TRBJ2-7, with TRBD2 identical over 8 bases. This CDR3 has 15 amino acids. With V trimmed by 5 bases and J by 2 bases, 8 bases remained unmatched. CDR1 is SGHNT, CDR2 YENEEA, per germline. The CDR3 coding sequence is TGTGCCAGCAGCCCGGGGGGGTCGAGAACCTACGAGCAGTACTTC. Its translation is CASSPGGSRTYEQYF.

With regard to this clone: This sample includes further DNA sequences coding for the same CDR3. The CDR3 spells CAISESQGNTEAFF. In DNA, the CDR3 is TGTGCCATCAGTGAGTCGCAGGGGAACACTGAAGCTTTCTTT. The rearrangement joins TRBV10-3 to TRBJ1-1; weak D call: TRBD1 (5 bases). V lost 0 bases and J lost 1, with 6 bases in between. This CDR3 is built from 14 residues. The V gene's germline CDR1 is ENHRY and CDR2 SYGVKD.

The chain recombines TRBV9 with TRBJ2-1; 9 bases are a match to TRBD1. This CDR3 comprises 17 residues. The ends lost 0 bases at V and 8 bases at J; junction bases unmatched: 12. Germline V CDR1 and CDR2: SGDLS, YYNGEE. The CDR3 DNA reads as TGTGCCAGCAGCGTAGTGGGATGGAGGGACAGGGCCCATGAGCAGTTCTTC. Protein product: CASSVVGWRDRAHEQFF.

The V and J genes are TRBV18 and TRBJ1-4; D is undetermined. Trimming took 3 bases from V and 5 from J, leaving 13 bases between them. CDR3 length: 15 residues. The germline V gene encodes CDR1 KGHSH and CDR2 LQKENI. The CDR3 DNA sequence: TGTGCCAGCTCACCTTCGGACGGAAGAAATGAAAAACTGTTTTTT. Its protein product is CASSPSDGRNEKLFF.

The chain carries TRBV9 and TRBJ1-2, with D perhaps TRBD1 (5 bases). The germline gives CDR1 SGDLS, CDR2 YYNGEE. The CDR3 extends over 14 amino acids. Trimming pared 0 bases from V and 5 bases from J, leaving 11 bases between. CDR3 sequence (DNA): TGTGCCAGCAGCGTAGACCCAGGGCTTTATGGCTACACCTTC. This gives the protein CASSVDPGLYGYTF.

The chain carries TRBV6-5 and TRBJ2-5; perhaps TRBD2 as D (6 bases). The V and J ends lost 2 bases and 6 bases respectively, with 16 bases between them. This CDR3 is built from 15 residues. CDR1 and CDR2 from the germline V gene are MNHEY and SVGAGI. The CDR3 bases are TGTGCCAGCAGTTACCGGCGGGACGTTTCAAAGACCCAGTACTTC. Translating gives CASSYRRDVSKTQYF.

The genes are TRBV18 and TRBJ2-4; D unresolved. With 2 bases removed from V and 0 bases from J, the gap between germline ends came to 5 bases. Germline assignment: CDR1 KGHSH and CDR2 LQKENI. The CDR3 is 14 residues long. The CDR3 DNA follows: TGTGCCAGCTCACCATCGATAGCCAAAAACATTCAGTACTTC. Its translation: CASSPSIAKNIQYF.

This clone was seen just once. The V gene is TRBV15, the J gene TRBJ2-3; D remains ambiguous. The V gene's germline CDR1 is LNHNV and CDR2 YYDKDF (reference sequence). Between the trimmed V and J ends, which lost 3 bases and 1 base, there was a span of 14 bases. CDR3 length: 16 amino acids. The CDR3 is CATSSQRDWGTDTQYF. The CDR3 nucleotides read TGTGCCACCAGCAGCCAAAGGGATTGGGGCACAGATACGCAGTATTTT.

The gene calls are TRBV5-1 and TRBJ1-1; 8 nucleotides line up with TRBD1. Germline loops: CDR1 SGHRS, CDR2 YFSETQ. J was trimmed by 3 bases and V by 4 bases; bases with no gene match: 5. This CDR3 has 14 amino acids. CDR3 loop: CASSPGTGDTEAFF. The CDR3 nucleotides are TGCGCCAGCAGCCCCGGGACAGGCGACACTGAAGCTTTCTTT.

This rearrangement joins TRBV5-8 to TRBJ2-7; D gene uncertain. Per the germline V gene, CDR1 is SGHTS and CDR2 is YDEGEE. The CDR3 runs to 15 residues. Trimming pared 4 bases from V and 0 bases from J, leaving 14 bases between. CDR3 protein: CASSQAERSSYEQYF. The CDR3 DNA sequence: TGTGCCAGCAGCCAAGCCGAGAGGAGCTCCTACGAGCAGTACTTC.

V usage is TRBV5-3 and J usage is TRBJ2-7; maybe TRBD2 (6 bases). TRBV5-3 is annotated as an ORF whose role is uncertain. V gave up 4 bases and J gave up 0 bases, with 26 bases separating them. The CDR3 has 19 amino acids. The CDR3 sequence is CARSLKAGVDSRGSYEQYF. CDR3 bases: TGTGCCAGAAGCCTTAAGGCAGGCGTCGATTCGCGGGGCTCCTACGAGCAGTACTTC.

This chain uses TRBV7-2 with TRBJ2-2, with D tentatively TRBD2 (5 bases). This CDR3 is 16 amino acids long. V lost 1 base to trimming and J lost 4 bases, with 13 bases between them. Germline-derived CDR1 and CDR2 are SGHTA and FQGNSA. Written as DNA, the CDR3 is TGTGCCAGCAGCTTAGAGGCGGGCTCGAGCACCGGGGAGCTGTTTTTT. It codes for CASSLEAGSSTGELFF.

CDR3 DNA sequence: TGCGCCAGCAGTGAGGTGGCAGGGGCCGGGGAGCTGTTTTTT. This sequence encodes CASSEVAGAGELFF. The chain uses TRBV10-1 and TRBJ2-2; D may be TRBD1 (6 bases). The V end was cut by 2 bases, the J end by 6 bases, with 10 bases between. CDR3 size: 14 residues. Germline CDR1 WNHNN, CDR2 SYGVQD (reference sequence).

This clone was found once. At the DNA level, this CDR3 is encoded by other sequences in the same sample as well. The CDR3 is CASSLGVSYEQYF. In nucleotides, the CDR3 is TGTGCCAGCAGCTTAGGCGTCTCCTACGAGCAGTACTTC. The rearrangement joins TRBV7-3 to TRBJ2-7; D is undetermined. The CDR3 spans 13 residues. The V gene's germline CDR1 is SGHTA and CDR2 FQGTGA. V was cut by 2 bases and J by 0 bases, with 5 bases left in between.

V is TRBV28 and J is TRBJ1-1; 9 bases line up with TRBD1. Germline CDR1 and CDR2: MDHEN and SYDVKM. This CDR3 is 17 amino acids long. Losses at the gene ends were 6 bases for V and 6 bases for J; bases not matched to a gene: 17. For the CDR3, the DNA is TGTGCCAGCAGCAAAACAGGGGGCAGCTCCTTACGGGCTGAAGCTTTCTTT. Amino acid sequence: CASSKTGGSSLRAEAFF.

The chain links TRBV7-2 to TRBJ2-7; 11 bases agree with TRBD2. In germline, CDR1 is SGHTA, CDR2 FQGNSA. This CDR3 is built from 14 residues. Trimming at V came to 5 bases and at J to 7 bases, leaving 7 bases not matched to a gene. The CDR3 reads CASSRLAGTGEQYF. The CDR3 DNA follows: TGTGCCAGCAGCCGACTAGCGGGGACGGGGGAGCAGTACTTC. Drawing the rest from reference TRBV7-2 and TRBJ2-7, the complete variable domain is GAGVSQSPSNKVTEKGKDVELRCDPISGHTALYWYRQSLGQGLEFLIYFQGNSAPDKSGLPSDRFSAERTGGSVSTLTIQRTQQEDSAVYLCASSRLAGTGEQYFGPGTRLTVT.

The gene calls are TRBV6-1 and TRBJ2-1; D call uncertain. This CDR3 contains 15 residues. Trimming took off 4 bases at V and 6 bases at J, with 16 bases between the two ends. The germline V gene has CDR1 MNHNS and CDR2 SASEGT. CDR3: CASSAGYLLGNEQFF. The CDR3 region has the DNA TGTGCCAGCAGTGCCGGGTACCTCCTTGGCAATGAGCAGTTCTTC.

Of note for this clone: In the same sample, other DNA sequences code for this CDR3. The CDR3 protein is CSVVVPPYEQYF. CDR3 nucleotide sequence: TGCAGCGTTGTGGTCCCTCCCTACGAGCAGTACTTC. The chain carries TRBV29-1 and TRBJ2-7; D is undetermined. CDR3 length: 12 residues. Looked up from germline, CDR1 is SQVTM and CDR2 is ANQGSEA. Trimming took off 4 bases at V and 2 bases at J, with 9 bases between the two ends.

V and J are TRBV5-4 and TRBJ2-1, with 8 bases matching TRBD2. CDR1 is SGHNT and CDR2 is YYREEE in the germline V gene (reference sequence). CDR3 length: 16 residues. The junction had 4 bases not matched to a gene; V was cut back by 0 bases and J by 2 bases. This CDR3 reads CASSLGTSGTYNEQFF. The DNA for the CDR3 is TGTGCCAGCAGCTTGGGAACTAGCGGCACCTACAATGAGCAGTTCTTC.

J is TRBJ1-1 and V is TRBV4-3; no firm D call. The CDR3 length is 16 residues. Germline CDR1 and CDR2: LGHNA and YSLEER. With 0 bases removed from V and 4 bases from J, the gap between germline ends came to 15 bases. CDR3 region: CASSQDPPGAGTEAFF. As DNA, the CDR3 is TGCGCCAGCAGCCAAGATCCTCCGGGCGCGGGCACTGAAGCTTTCTTT.

The V gene is TRBV7-6, the J gene TRBJ2-7; D gene ambiguous. With 3 bases removed from V and 6 bases from J, the gap between germline ends came to 12 bases. The CDR3 has 13 residues. Germline CDR1 reads SGHVS; CDR2 reads FNYEAQ. The CDR3 sequence is CASSLYYSSEQYF. CDR3 nucleotide sequence: TGTGCCAGCAGCTTGTACTATTCTTCCGAGCAGTACTTC.